What follows are 24 T cell receptor beta chains derived from one specimen sequenced in a study of T cell responses to AZD1222 COVID-19 vaccine. This table comes from immunoSEQ multiplex PCR, and its TCRdb copy is limited to in-frame clones, with some not included. The sample includes some 150,000 clones, 90% seen only once; the top ten take approximately 1.4%. Sequenced material: peripheral blood, taken 28 days after the second AZD1222 dose. Receptors originate from an adult who received the AZD1222 COVID-19 vaccine.

This clone showed up just a few times. The rearrangement uses TRBV5-6 and TRBJ1-1; D unclear. The ends were cut back, 0 bases at V and 0 bases at J, with 9 bases in the middle. The germline gives CDR1 SGHDT, CDR2 YYEEEE. The CDR3 extends over 15 amino acids. CDR3 sequence: CASSLGVNLNTEAFF. CDR3 sequence (DNA): TGTGCCAGCAGCTTGGGCGTCAATCTGAACACTGAAGCTTTCTTT.

The rearrangement joins TRBV27 to TRBJ2-1; the match to TRBD2 covers 8 bases. Germline lookup yields CDR1 MNHEY and CDR2 SMNVEV (reference sequence). There are 14 residues in the CDR3. V was pared by 6 bases and J by 6 bases, with 7 bases of the junction left unmatched. The CDR3 spells CASSARSGGNEQFF. The CDR3, as DNA: TGTGCCAGCAGCGCCCGAAGCGGGGGCAATGAGCAGTTCTTC.

The rearrangement joins TRBV19 to TRBJ1-5; 12 bases line up with TRBD1. This CDR3 has 17 amino acids. Germline V gene lookup returns CDR1 LNHDA and CDR2 SQIVND (reference sequence). With 6 bases clipped from V and 0 bases from J, the junction kept 6 bases outside the gene matches. CDR3: CASSPGTGGLSNQPQHF. Here the CDR3 DNA reads TGTGCCAGTAGCCCCGGGACAGGGGGCCTTAGCAATCAGCCCCAGCATTTT.

V is TRBV28 and J is TRBJ2-6; D is unresolved. Germline V CDR1 and CDR2: MDHEN, SYDVKM. This CDR3 has 13 residues. Trimming removed 2 bases at V and 2 bases at J, with 1 base between. The CDR3 DNA is TGTGCCAGCAGTTTAGCTGGGGCCAACGTCCTGACTTTC. This encodes CASSLAGANVLTF.

The CDR3 nucleotides read TGTGCCAGTAGTAGTACGGGGTTTGGCTACACCTTC. Encoded protein: CASSSTGFGYTF. The chain combines TRBV19 with TRBJ1-2; D uncertain. This CDR3 has 12 residues. Germline-derived CDR1 and CDR2 are LNHDA and SQIVND (reference sequence). Trimming removed 4 bases at V and 7 bases at J, with 10 bases between.

The chain links TRBV9 to TRBJ2-3, with 9 bases identical to TRBD2. After removal of 4 bases from V and 6 bases from J, the junction contained 6 bases not matched to a gene. Germline-derived CDR1 and CDR2 are SGDLS and YYNGEE. CDR3 size: 14 residues. In DNA form, the CDR3 reads TGTGCCAGCAGCCGAGCGGGGGGTAGGGATACGCAGTATTTT. Its protein product is CASSRAGGRDTQYF.

The rearrangement uses TRBV30 and TRBJ2-4; 8 positions match TRBD2. This CDR3 region has 17 residues. Trimming removed 5 bases from V and 0 bases from J; junction bases left unmatched: 12. Germline V CDR1 and CDR2: GTSNPN, SVGIG (reference sequence). The CDR3 sequence is CAWSSRGGTIAKNIQYF. Here the CDR3 DNA reads TGTGCCTGGTCGTCCCGGGGGGGAACCATAGCCAAAAACATTCAGTACTTC.

This clone has only one observation. The chain's CDR3 is CASSPLAGGPGEQYF. The DNA of the CDR3 is TGCGCCAGCAGCCCCCTAGCGGGGGGGCCCGGCGAGCAGTACTTC. The V and J genes are TRBV5-1 and TRBJ2-7; 12 bases are shared with TRBD2. Germline values: CDR1 SGHRS, CDR2 YFSETQ. The V gene end was trimmed by 4 bases and the J gene end by 6 bases; junction bases not matched to a gene: 8. The CDR3 covers 15 residues.

Only a few counts were recorded for this clone. V is TRBV10-3 and J is TRBJ1-3, with D possibly being TRBD1 (5 bases). The CDR3 sequence is 13 residues long. V was cut by 0 bases and J by 7 bases, with 7 bases left in between. Germline V gene sequence: CDR1 ENHRY, CDR2 SYGVKD. This CDR3 is CAISESGGNTIYF. CDR3 nucleotides: TGTGCCATCAGTGAGTCCGGGGGGAACACCATATATTTT.

The genes are TRBV9 and TRBJ1-6; D remains ambiguous. Trimming cost V 0 bases and J 8 bases, with 12 bases left between them. The CDR3 covers 15 residues. CDR1 SGDLS and CDR2 YYNGEE come from the germline V gene. CDR3 nucleotides: TGTGCCAGCAGCGTAGATGGATATTCGGATTCACCCCTCCACTTT. This translates into CASSVDGYSDSPLHF.

J is TRBJ2-1 and V is TRBV4-1; possibly TRBD2 for D (6 bases). CDR3 size: 15 residues. V lost 1 base, J lost 6 bases, and 13 bases lay in between. The germline V gene has CDR1 MGHRA and CDR2 YSYEKL. The CDR3 coding sequence is TGCGCCAGCAGCCAAGCTCTAGCGAGGAGCAATGAGCAGTTCTTC. This gives the protein CASSQALARSNEQFF.

V gene TRBV6-6 combines with J gene TRBJ2-7; 9 nucleotides line up with TRBD2. CDR3 size: 12 residues. Per the germline V gene, CDR1 is MNHNY and CDR2 is SVGAGI (reference sequence). This chain's CDR3 is CVSGSMKDEQYF. CDR3 bases: TGTGTTAGCGGGAGCATGAAGGACGAGCAGTACTTC.

V gene TRBV18 combines with J gene TRBJ1-4, with a tentative D call TRBD1 (6 bases). The CDR3 runs to 17 residues. Per the germline V gene, CDR1 is KGHSH and CDR2 is LQKENI. V was cut by 0 bases and J by 0 bases, with 11 bases left in between. In nucleotides, the CDR3 is TGTGCCAGCTCACCACCGGGGGGGCCCGCAACTAATGAAAAACTGTTTTTT. Translation: CASSPPGGPATNEKLFF.

The V and J genes are TRBV6-6 and TRBJ1-2; TRBD1 agrees at 7 bases. The germline gives CDR1 MNHNY, CDR2 SVGAGI (reference sequence). The CDR3 length is 15 residues. Trimming removed 3 bases from V and 2 bases from J; junction bases left unmatched: 6. The CDR3 DNA is TGTGCCAGCAGTTATCCCAGGACAGGAAACTATGGCTACACCTTC. It specifies CASSYPRTGNYGYTF.

The count of this clone is one. The rearrangement joins TRBV6-5 to TRBJ1-3, with D hard to call. V shed 7 bases and J shed 0 bases, with 4 bases lying between them. Germline V lookup: CDR1 MNHEY, CDR2 SVGAGI. This CDR3 comprises 12 residues. The CDR3 nucleotides read TGTGCCAGCACGAGCTCTGGAAACACCATATATTTT. It specifies CASTSSGNTIYF.

The J gene is TRBJ1-4, the V gene TRBV6-6; D unclear. Germline CDR1 and CDR2: MNHNY and SVGAGI (reference sequence). The ends were cut back, 6 bases at V and 6 bases at J, with 17 bases in the middle. The CDR3 sequence is 15 residues long. In nucleotides, the CDR3 is TGTGCCAGCAGCCGAAGGACCTGGCCGGATGAAAAACTGTTTTTT. It specifies CASSRRTWPDEKLFF.

The rearrangement uses TRBV24-1 and TRBJ1-4, with D perhaps TRBD1 (5 bases). Germline CDR1 is KGHDR and CDR2 is SFDVKD. V gave up 6 bases and J gave up 8 bases, with 15 bases separating them. This CDR3 has 14 residues. CDR3 DNA: TGTGCCACCAGTACTCTAAGGGGAGGAGAAAAACTGTTTTTT. Its protein is CATSTLRGGEKLFF.

The chain joins TRBV7-9 to TRBJ2-7; 12 nucleotides match TRBD2. V lost 4 bases, J lost 2 bases, and 12 bases stayed unmatched. Germline-derived CDR1 and CDR2 are SEHNR and FQNEAQ (reference sequence). The CDR3 spans 18 residues. The DNA of the CDR3 is TGTGCCAGCAGCTCCCCCCTAGCGGGGGGGCCAAAGACCTACGAGCAGTACTTC. Its translation is CASSSPLAGGPKTYEQYF.

The genes are TRBV7-9 and TRBJ1-1; D is ambiguous. The CDR3 is 10 amino acids. Germline loops: CDR1 SEHNR, CDR2 FQNEAQ (reference sequence). Trimming stripped 2 bases from V and 8 bases from J, with 3 bases between. Here the CDR3 DNA reads TGTGCCAGCAGCTTAAGGGAAGCTTTCTTT. Translating it yields CASSLREAFF.

V and J are TRBV19 and TRBJ1-5; 7 bases align to TRBD1. The CDR3 runs 16 residues. V shed 6 bases, J shed 5 bases, and the junction held 13 bases outside the gene matches. The germline gives CDR1 LNHDA, CDR2 SQIVND (reference sequence). The CDR3 coding sequence is TGTGCCAGTAGCTCCCCTGGGGCCAGGGGGTATCAGCCCCAGCATTTT. Residues: CASSSPGARGYQPQHF.

The chain has TRBV12-3 or TRBV12-4 and TRBJ1-1; the D is unclear. The CDR3 has 12 amino acids. V dropped 7 bases and J dropped 0 bases, with 6 bases sitting between them. This CDR3 is CASTRVNTEAFF. The CDR3, as DNA: TGTGCCAGCACTAGGGTGAACACTGAAGCTTTCTTT.

The chain employs TRBV4-1 and TRBJ2-6; weak D call: TRBD2 (7 bases). V lost 4 bases and J lost 2, with 12 bases in between. There are 16 residues in the CDR3. Germline lookup yields CDR1 MGHRA and CDR2 YSYEKL. CDR3 coding DNA: TGCGCCAGCAGCCTCCGGGGGGCTACTGGGGCCAACGTCCTGACTTTC. Translated, it gives CASSLRGATGANVLTF.

The chain combines TRBV5-1 with TRBJ1-1; 7 positions match TRBD1. V gave up 2 bases and J gave up 6 bases; unmatched junction bases: 7. CDR3 length: 14 residues. Germline loops: CDR1 SGHRS, CDR2 YFSETQ. The CDR3 DNA follows: TGCGCCAGCAGCTTCGAGGGGGCGAAATCTGAAGCTTTCTTT. Amino acids: CASSFEGAKSEAFF.

CDR3 loop: CAWSVSNQPQHF. CDR3 nucleotide sequence: TGTGCCTGGAGTGTATCGAATCAGCCCCAGCATTTT. The J gene is TRBJ1-5, the V gene TRBV30; D is unclear. The length of the CDR3 is 12 residues. CDR1 is GTSNPN and CDR2 is SVGIG in the germline V gene (reference sequence). V lost 0 bases and J lost 4, with 4 bases in between.